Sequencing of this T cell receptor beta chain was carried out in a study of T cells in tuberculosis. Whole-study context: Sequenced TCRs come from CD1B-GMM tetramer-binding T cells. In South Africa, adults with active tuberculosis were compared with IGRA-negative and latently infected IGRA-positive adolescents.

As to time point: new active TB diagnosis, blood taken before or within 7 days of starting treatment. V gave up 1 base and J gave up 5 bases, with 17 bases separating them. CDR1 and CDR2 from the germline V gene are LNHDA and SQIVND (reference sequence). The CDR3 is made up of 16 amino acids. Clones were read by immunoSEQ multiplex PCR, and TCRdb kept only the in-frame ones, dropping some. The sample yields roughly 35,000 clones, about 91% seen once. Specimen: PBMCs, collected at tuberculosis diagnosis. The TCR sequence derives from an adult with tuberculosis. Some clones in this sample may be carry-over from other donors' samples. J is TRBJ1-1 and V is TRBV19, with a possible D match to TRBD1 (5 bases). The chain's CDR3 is CASSIVGLGGLTEAFF. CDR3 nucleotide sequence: TGTGCCAGTAGTATAGTGGGCCTGGGGGGACTAACTGAAGCTTTCTTT.